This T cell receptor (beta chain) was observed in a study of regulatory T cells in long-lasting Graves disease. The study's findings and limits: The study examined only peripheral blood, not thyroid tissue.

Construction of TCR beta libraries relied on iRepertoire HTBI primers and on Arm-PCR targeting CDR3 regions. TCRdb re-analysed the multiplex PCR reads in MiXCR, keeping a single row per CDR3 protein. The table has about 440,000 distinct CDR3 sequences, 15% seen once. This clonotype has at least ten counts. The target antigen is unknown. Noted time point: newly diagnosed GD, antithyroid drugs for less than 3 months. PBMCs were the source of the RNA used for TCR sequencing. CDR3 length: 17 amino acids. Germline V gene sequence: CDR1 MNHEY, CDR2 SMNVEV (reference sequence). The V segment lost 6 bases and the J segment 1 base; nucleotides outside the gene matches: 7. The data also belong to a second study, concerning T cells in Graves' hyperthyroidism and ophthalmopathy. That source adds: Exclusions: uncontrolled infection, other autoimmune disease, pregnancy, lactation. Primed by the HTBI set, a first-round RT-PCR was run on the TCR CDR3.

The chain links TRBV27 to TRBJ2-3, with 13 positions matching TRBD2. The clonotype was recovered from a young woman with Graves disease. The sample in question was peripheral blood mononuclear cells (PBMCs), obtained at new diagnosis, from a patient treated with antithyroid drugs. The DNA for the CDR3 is TGTGCCAGCAGCGGACTAGCGGGAGCCGTTCGCACAGATACGCAGTATTTT. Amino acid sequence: CASSGLAGAVRTDTQYF.